One and the same sample provided the 3 T cell receptor beta chains below, sequenced in a study of blood T cell repertoires in COVID-19. Clones were read by immunoSEQ multiplex PCR, and TCRdb kept only the in-frame ones, dropping some. The table includes some 110,000 clones, approximately 87% detected once. The source material was peripheral blood. The receptors were gathered from a man in his thirties or forties with acute or convalescent COVID-19.

The chain's CDR3 is CASSSLAPSTDTQYF. The DNA of the CDR3 is TGTGCCAGCAGTTCGTTAGCGCCGAGCACAGATACGCAGTATTTT. J is TRBJ2-3 and V is TRBV27, with D perhaps matching TRBD2 (5 bases). This CDR3 comprises 15 residues. Germline CDR1 MNHEY, CDR2 SMNVEV (reference sequence). Trimming removed 4 bases at V and 0 bases at J, with 11 bases between.

The chain links TRBV30 to TRBJ1-5; 7 bases agree with TRBD1. CDR1 is GTSNPN and CDR2 is SVGIG in the germline V gene (reference sequence). Trimming at V came to 1 base and at J to 3 bases, leaving 3 bases not matched to a gene. The CDR3 is made up of 14 amino acids. For the CDR3, the DNA is TGTGCCTGGAGTGGGGGACAGATCAATCAGCCCCAGCATTTT. Residues: CAWSGGQINQPQHF.

The rearrangement links TRBV30 to TRBJ1-4; maybe TRBD1 (6 bases). The CDR3 sequence is 14 residues long. The ends were cut back, 0 bases at V and 8 bases at J, with 13 bases in the middle. Looked up from germline, CDR1 is GTSNPN and CDR2 is SVGIG (reference sequence). CDR3 coding DNA: TGTGCCTGGAGTGTACAGGGATTGGGGGAAAAACTGTTTTTT. Protein: CAWSVQGLGEKLFF.